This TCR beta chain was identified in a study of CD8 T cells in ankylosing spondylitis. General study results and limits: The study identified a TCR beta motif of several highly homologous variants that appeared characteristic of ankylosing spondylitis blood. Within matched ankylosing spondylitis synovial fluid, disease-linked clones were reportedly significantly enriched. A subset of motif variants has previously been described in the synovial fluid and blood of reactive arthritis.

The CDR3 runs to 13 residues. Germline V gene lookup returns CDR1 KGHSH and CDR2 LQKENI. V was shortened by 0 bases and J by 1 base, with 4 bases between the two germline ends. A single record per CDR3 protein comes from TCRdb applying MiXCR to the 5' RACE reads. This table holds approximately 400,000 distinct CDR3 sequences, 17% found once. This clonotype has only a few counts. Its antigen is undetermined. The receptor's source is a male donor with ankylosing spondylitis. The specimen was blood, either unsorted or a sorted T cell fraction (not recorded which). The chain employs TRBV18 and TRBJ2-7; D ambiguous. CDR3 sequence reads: CASSPPESYEQYF. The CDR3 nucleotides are TGTGCCAGCTCACCACCGGAGTCCTACGAGCAGTACTTC.